The rows below give T cell receptor beta chains drawn from one sample of a study of blood T cell repertoires in COVID-19. Sequencing was performed with immunoSEQ multiplex PCR; in TCRdb, only in-frame clones are kept and a portion is missing. The table has about 140,000 clones, more than 70% seen once. Sequencing was carried out using PBMCs or T cells enriched from blood (not recorded which). The receptors shown here come from a man in his forties with acute COVID-19. The CDR3 runs from the conserved cysteine through the conserved F or W.

V	J	CDR3
TRBV28	TRBJ2-7	CASSTPGQGAWEQYF
TRBV9	TRBJ2-2	CASSVVSSVNTGELFF
TRBV7-9	TRBJ1-4	CASSLPGAPGTTNEKLFF
TRBV11-2	TRBJ1-2	CASSQDTGTSYGYTF
TRBV24-1	TRBJ2-1	CATSDLPGTSGSRVYNEQFF
TRBV7-9	TRBJ2-5	CASSRSGPSETQYF
TRBV5-1	TRBJ2-5	CASSLETDQETQYF
TRBV5-1	TRBJ1-1	CASSLAGQGAMNTEAFF
TRBV28	TRBJ2-7	CASTPPTGGPSYEQYF
TRBV19	TRBJ2-1	CASTPTDRGNEQFF
TRBV11-3	TRBJ2-2	CASSLSGGDTGELFF
TRBV27	TRBJ2-2	CASSVLANTGELFF
TRBV28	TRBJ2-1	CASSFPGTSDNEQFF
TRBV10-3	TRBJ1-6	CAISAGDSNSPLHF
TRBV5-6	TRBJ1-6	CASSSPGGVNNSPLHF
TRBV18	TRBJ1-1	CASSPPLADMNTEAFF
TRBV5-4	TRBJ2-2	CASSSPRLAGDNTGELFF
TRBV7-2	TRBJ1-4	CASSLDRGGSEKLFF
TRBV7-9	TRBJ2-7	CASSLDPSYEQYF
TRBV3-1/TRBV3-2	TRBJ2-1	CASSITSGSYHEQFF